This T cell receptor beta chain was recorded in a study of blood T cells in healthy people across ages. Comments on this clonotype: Its antigen is undetermined.

Primed by a sample-barcoded 5' primer and a J-beta primer mix, a second PCR proceeded for roughly 7 to 11 cycles. From the 5' RACE reads, TCRdb called clonotypes with MiXCR, one entry per CDR3 protein. Of approximately 780,000 distinct CDR3 sequences in the sample, roughly 25% were seen once. The study isolated at least 6.5 million PBMCs from each sample. The total RNA that was extracted per sample amounted to at least 5.5 micrograms. CDR3 length equals 14 residues. Germline CDR1 DFQATT, CDR2 SNEGSKA (reference sequence). Trimming removed 3 bases at V and 5 bases at J, with 14 bases between. Regarding the study as a whole: Because sorting was not performed, PBMCs prevented conclusive naive versus antigen-experienced comparison.

This sample also belongs to another study, concerning T cells of mothers and their children. That investigation notes: Over 8.5 million reads per mother and some 3 million per child were obtained.

This clonotype was sampled from a boy younger than 18 in good health. The source material was blood. The rearrangement uses TRBV20-1 and TRBJ2-1; D not resolved. The DNA for the CDR3 is TGCAGTGCTAGCGGTGCCGGTCTCAACAATGAGCAGTTCTTC. Translating it yields CSASGAGLNNEQFF.